These 20 T cell receptor beta chains originate from one sample sequenced in a study of T-cell reconstitution after alpha-beta-depleted transplantation in children. Library preparation (for TCRbeta) was performed with unique molecular identifiers. One entry per CDR3 protein, called by TCRdb with MiXCR from the PCR reads. The repertoire holds 480,000 or so distinct CDR3 sequences, with 10% to 13% as singletons. The source material was PBMCs, sampled before TCRalphabeta/CD19-depleted stem cell transplant. The receptors shown here come from a child between 2 and 9 years old with inherited bone marrow failure, due to receive a stem cell transplant.

This clonotype appeared many times. In nucleotides, the CDR3 is TGTGCCAGCACCGAACTAGCGGGCTCCTACAATGAGCAGTTCTTC. Protein: CASTELAGSYNEQFF. V and J are TRBV5-6 and TRBJ2-1; 9 bases agree with TRBD2. The germline gives CDR1 SGHDT, CDR2 YYEEEE. The CDR3 has 15 amino acids. V lost 6 bases and J lost 0; bases outside the gene matches: 4.

This clonotype was counted many times. This chain uses TRBV5-1 with TRBJ2-7; D call uncertain. Trimming took off 5 bases at V and 2 bases at J, with 8 bases between the two ends. The CDR3 contains 12 residues. Germline CDR1 and CDR2: SGHRS and YFSETQ. The CDR3 DNA is TGCGCCAGCAGATACGACACCTACGAGCAGTACTTC. Amino acids: CASRYDTYEQYF.

The table lists this clonotype with many counts. The rearrangement links TRBV20-1 to TRBJ2-1; unclear D gene. This CDR3 is 14 amino acids long. V was pared by 3 bases and J by 1 base, with 10 bases between. Germline V gene data show CDR1 as DFQATT and CDR2 as SNEGSKA (reference sequence). The CDR3 DNA sequence: TGCAGTGCTAGTGCAGGCCGGTCCTACAATGAGCAGTTCTTC. Translation gives CSASAGRSYNEQFF.

This clonotype was seen only a few times. The rearrangement uses TRBV5-1 and TRBJ2-1; D possibly corresponds to TRBD1 (7 bases). This CDR3 has 19 residues. The germline CDR1 and CDR2 sequences are SGHRS and YFSETQ. The germline V and J ends were trimmed by 4 bases and 5 bases, with 28 bases remaining between them. CDR3 loop: CASSTLDRERGKNHNEQFF. The CDR3 nucleotides read TGCGCCAGCAGCACTCTTGACAGGGAGCGCGGGAAAAACCACAATGAGCAGTTCTTC.

This clonotype showed up many times. The chain uses TRBV12-3 or TRBV12-4 and TRBJ2-1; D unresolved. V lost 5 bases to trimming and J lost 1 base, with 6 bases between them. CDR3 length: 13 residues. The CDR3 sequence: CASSRGSYNEQFF. DNA of the CDR3: TGTGCCAGCAGTCGTGGGTCCTACAATGAGCAGTTCTTC.

This clonotype showed up many times. V is TRBV7-9 and J is TRBJ2-1; D gene ambiguous. V was cut by 1 base and J by 7 bases, with 11 bases left in between. This CDR3 is built from 14 residues. Germline V gene lookup returns CDR1 SEHNR and CDR2 FQNEAQ (reference sequence). CDR3 DNA sequence: TGTGCCAGCAGCTTAGGCTACGGGTGGAATGAGCAGTTCTTC. Amino acids: CASSLGYGWNEQFF.

This clonotype came up a few times. J is TRBJ2-3 and V is TRBV20-1; D may be TRBD2 (5 bases). With 0 bases removed from V and 5 bases from J, the gap between germline ends came to 18 bases. CDR1 and CDR2 (germline): DFQATT, SNEGSKA (reference sequence). The CDR3 runs 16 residues. The CDR3 nucleotides read TGCAGTGCTAGAGATCCCGCCGTCCTTCGGGAAGATACGCAGTATTTT. Translated, it gives CSARDPAVLREDTQYF.

This chain uses TRBV28 with TRBJ2-7; 7 nucleotides match TRBD2. The ends lost 4 bases at V and 4 bases at J; junction bases unmatched: 22. Germline V gene lookup returns CDR1 MDHEN and CDR2 SYDVKM. This CDR3 has 19 amino acids. The CDR3 DNA is TGTGCCAGCAGTTCGCTCCACTATCCGCGGGAGATATGGGGGTACGAGCAGTACTTC. Protein product: CASSSLHYPREIWGYEQYF.

The J gene is TRBJ2-1, the V gene TRBV23-1; 8 nucleotides agree with TRBD1. Being an ORF, TRBV23-1 has a function that is uncertain. V lost 4 bases, J lost 7 bases, and 12 bases stayed unmatched. CDR3 length: 16 residues. The CDR3 DNA reads TGCGCCAGCAGTCCCCCGGACAGGGATGATTGGAATGAGCAGTTCTTC. Translation: CASSPPDRDDWNEQFF.

The sample holds many counts of this clonotype. The CDR3 region is CASRPLVSNYNEQFF. CDR3 DNA sequence: TGTGCCAGCAGGCCTCTAGTTTCAAACTACAATGAGCAGTTCTTC. The chain combines TRBV27 with TRBJ2-1; no clear D. Trimming pared 6 bases from V and 3 bases from J, leaving 15 bases between. This CDR3 contains 15 residues. CDR1 MNHEY and CDR2 SMNVEV come from the germline V gene (reference sequence).

This clonotype was recorded at least ten times. This chain uses TRBV5-5 with TRBJ2-1; D is possibly TRBD2 (6 bases). V lost 10 bases and J 6 bases, leaving 17 bases between the germline ends. The CDR3 consists of 13 residues. Per germline, CDR1 SGHKS and CDR2 YYEKEE (reference sequence). CDR3 coding DNA: TGTGCCCGTAGACGCCTAGCGAGCAATGAGCAGTTCTTC. Its translation is CARRRLASNEQFF.

The V call is TRBV28, the J call TRBJ2-7; TRBD2 aligns across 10 bases. In germline, CDR1 is MDHEN, CDR2 SYDVKM. V shed 3 bases, J shed 7 bases, and the junction held 6 bases outside the gene matches. The CDR3 covers 14 residues. CDR3 nucleotides: TGTGCCAGCAGTTTTAGACTAGCGGGTACGGAGCAGTACTTC. As protein: CASSFRLAGTEQYF.

At least ten counts were recorded for this clonotype. The J gene is TRBJ2-7, the V gene TRBV15; D may be TRBD1 or TRBD2 (6 bases each). The V gene lost 0 bases and the J gene lost 0 bases, with 12 bases spanning the gap. This CDR3 contains 16 residues. Germline V CDR1 and CDR2: LNHNV, YYDKDF (reference sequence). The CDR3 reads CATSRDFGGVSYEQYF. For the CDR3, the DNA is TGTGCCACCAGCAGAGATTTCGGGGGCGTCTCCTACGAGCAGTACTTC.

This clonotype appeared many times. This rearrangement joins TRBV27 to TRBJ1-1; the D gene is possibly TRBD1 (5 bases). Germline CDR1 MNHEY, CDR2 SMNVEV (reference sequence). Between the trimmed V and J ends, which lost 2 bases and 0 bases, there was a span of 7 bases. The CDR3 sequence is 14 residues long. CDR3 amino acids: CASSLGTLNTEAFF. CDR3 nucleotide sequence: TGTGCCAGCAGTTTAGGGACGTTGAACACTGAAGCTTTCTTT.

The chain joins TRBV5-4 to TRBJ2-1; D unclear. V gave up 0 bases and J gave up 8 bases, with 15 bases separating them. The CDR3 spans 15 residues. CDR1 and CDR2 (germline): SGHNT, YYREEE (reference sequence). The CDR3 sequence is CASSLVPRASDEQFF. CDR3 nucleotide sequence: TGTGCCAGCAGCTTGGTACCCCGAGCAAGCGATGAGCAGTTCTTC.

This clonotype was counted at least ten times. This rearrangement joins TRBV4-3 to TRBJ2-3; D is uncertain. CDR3 length: 15 amino acids. The V gene lost 5 bases and the J gene lost 2 bases, with 14 bases spanning the gap. Germline CDR1 and CDR2: LGHNA and YSLEER. The CDR3 here is CASSRELGYTDTQYF. CDR3 in DNA: TGCGCCAGCAGCAGAGAATTGGGGTACACAGATACGCAGTATTTT.

This clonotype was observed a few times. Here the CDR3 DNA reads TGTGCCAGCAGACAGGGGAATGAAAAACTGTTTTTT. Its protein product is CASRQGNEKLFF. The chain employs TRBV6-5 and TRBJ1-4; 7 bases are shared with TRBD1. The V gene's germline CDR1 is MNHEY and CDR2 SVGAGI. J gave up 5 bases and V 6 bases, and 0 bases lay outside the gene matches. There are 12 residues in the CDR3.

This clonotype showed up just a few times. The rearrangement links TRBV18 to TRBJ2-2; D is undetermined. This CDR3 comprises 16 residues. V gave up 2 bases and J gave up 1 base, with 11 bases separating them. CDR1 and CDR2 from the germline V gene are KGHSH and LQKENI. The CDR3: CASSPGVFGNTGELFF. CDR3 DNA sequence: TGTGCCAGCTCACCAGGAGTATTCGGGAACACCGGGGAGCTGTTTTTT.

Comment on this clonotype: A much larger clone is a single base away; this may be a read error. The chain employs TRBV27 and TRBJ2-7, with D possibly being TRBD1 or TRBD2 (6 bases each). V lost 0 bases and J 1 base, leaving 13 bases between the germline ends. Germline values: CDR1 MNHEY, CDR2 SMNVEV (reference sequence). The CDR3 is made up of 16 amino acids. The CDR3 DNA follows: TGTGCCAGCAGTTTATCGTCGGGGGCCCCATCCTACGAGCAGTACTTC. This translates into CASSLSSGAPSYEQYF.

This clonotype was counted many times. The gene calls are TRBV7-2 and TRBJ1-2; 12 bases are a match to TRBD1. J lost 5 bases, V lost 5 bases, and 9 bases had no gene match. CDR3 length: 16 residues. Germline CDR1 is SGHTA and CDR2 is FQGNSA. Written as DNA, the CDR3 is TGTGCCAGCAGCCCGGGGTGGGACAGGGGGCGGTATGGCTACACCTTC. Amino acids: CASSPGWDRGRYGYTF. The complete variable domain, with remaining parts taken from reference TRBV7-2 and TRBJ1-2, reads GAGVSQSPSNKVTEKGKDVELRCDPISGHTALYWYRQSLGQGLEFLIYFQGNSAPDKSGLPSDRFSAERTGGSVSTLTIQRTQQEDSAVYLCASSPGWDRGRYGYTFGSGTRLTVV.